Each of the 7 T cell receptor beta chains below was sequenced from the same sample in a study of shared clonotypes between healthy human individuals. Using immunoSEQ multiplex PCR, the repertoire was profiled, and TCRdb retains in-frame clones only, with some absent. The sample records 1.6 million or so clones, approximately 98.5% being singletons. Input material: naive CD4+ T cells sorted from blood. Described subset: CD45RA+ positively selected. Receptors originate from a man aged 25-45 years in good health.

CDR3 loop: CASSPGGGRSGYEQFF. For the CDR3, the DNA is TGTGCCAGCAGCCCAGGGGGCGGGAGAAGTGGCTATGAGCAGTTCTTC. V and J are TRBV7-3 and TRBJ2-1; perhaps TRBD1 as D (8 bases). Trimming cost V 5 bases and J 8 bases, with 22 bases left between them. The CDR3 has 16 amino acids. Germline V gives CDR1 SGHTA, CDR2 FQGTGA.

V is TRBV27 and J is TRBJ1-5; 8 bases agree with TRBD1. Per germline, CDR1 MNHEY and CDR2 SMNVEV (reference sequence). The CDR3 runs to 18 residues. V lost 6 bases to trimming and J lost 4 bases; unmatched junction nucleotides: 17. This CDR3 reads CASSPVGPGQGSNQPQHF. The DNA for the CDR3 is TGTGCCAGCAGCCCCGTTGGCCCTGGACAGGGCTCGAATCAGCCCCAGCATTTT.

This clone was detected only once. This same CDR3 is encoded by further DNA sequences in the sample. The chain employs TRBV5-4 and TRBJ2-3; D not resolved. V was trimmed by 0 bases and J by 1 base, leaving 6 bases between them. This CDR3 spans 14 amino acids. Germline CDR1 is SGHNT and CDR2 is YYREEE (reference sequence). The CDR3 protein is CASSLEVGTDTQYF. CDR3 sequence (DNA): TGTGCCAGCAGCTTGGAGGTTGGCACAGATACGCAGTATTTT.

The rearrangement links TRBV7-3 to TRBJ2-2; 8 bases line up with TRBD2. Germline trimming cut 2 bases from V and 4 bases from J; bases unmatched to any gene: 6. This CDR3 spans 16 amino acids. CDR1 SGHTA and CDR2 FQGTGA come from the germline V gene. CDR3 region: CASSLGARGGTGELFF. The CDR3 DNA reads TGTGCCAGCAGCTTAGGTGCCCGGGGGGGCACCGGGGAGCTGTTTTTT.

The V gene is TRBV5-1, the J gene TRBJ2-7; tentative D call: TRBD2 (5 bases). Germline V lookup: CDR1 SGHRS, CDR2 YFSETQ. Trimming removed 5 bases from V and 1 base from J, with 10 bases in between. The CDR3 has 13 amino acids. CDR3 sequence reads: CASSIEGSYEQYF. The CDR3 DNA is TGCGCCAGCAGTATAGAGGGATCCTACGAGCAGTACTTC. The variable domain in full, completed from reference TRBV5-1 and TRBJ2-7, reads KAGVTQTPRYLIKTRGQQVTLSCSPISGHRSVSWYQQTPGQGLQFLFEYFSETQRNKGNFPGRFSGRQFSNSRSEMNVSTLELGDSALYLCASSIEGSYEQYFGPGTRLTVT.

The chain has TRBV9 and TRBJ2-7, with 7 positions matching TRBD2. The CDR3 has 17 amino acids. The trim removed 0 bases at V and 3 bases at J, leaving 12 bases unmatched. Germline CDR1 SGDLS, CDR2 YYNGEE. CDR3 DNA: TGTGCCAGCAGCGTAGACCCCCCGGGAGGCCTGAACTACGAGCAGTACTTC. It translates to CASSVDPPGGLNYEQYF.

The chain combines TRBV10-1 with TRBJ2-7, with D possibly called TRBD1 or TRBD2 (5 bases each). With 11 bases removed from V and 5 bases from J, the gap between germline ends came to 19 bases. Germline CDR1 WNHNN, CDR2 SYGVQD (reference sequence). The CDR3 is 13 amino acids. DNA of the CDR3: TGCGCCGTTCTCCCCCCCGGGGACGACGAGCAGTACTTC. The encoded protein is CAVLPPGDDEQYF.